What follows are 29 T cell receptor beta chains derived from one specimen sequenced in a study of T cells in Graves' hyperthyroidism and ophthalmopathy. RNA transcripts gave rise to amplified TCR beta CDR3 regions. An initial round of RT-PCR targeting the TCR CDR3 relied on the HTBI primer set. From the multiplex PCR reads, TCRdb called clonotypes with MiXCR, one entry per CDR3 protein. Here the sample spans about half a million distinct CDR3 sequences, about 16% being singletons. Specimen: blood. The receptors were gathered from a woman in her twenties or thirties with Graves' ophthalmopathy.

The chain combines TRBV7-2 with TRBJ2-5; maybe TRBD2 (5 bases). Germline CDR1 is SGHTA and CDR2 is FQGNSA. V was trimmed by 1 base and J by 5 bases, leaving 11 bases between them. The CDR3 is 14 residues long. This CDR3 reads CASSLVPGSETQYF. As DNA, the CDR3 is TGTGCCAGCAGCTTAGTGCCGGGGTCGGAGACCCAGTACTTC.

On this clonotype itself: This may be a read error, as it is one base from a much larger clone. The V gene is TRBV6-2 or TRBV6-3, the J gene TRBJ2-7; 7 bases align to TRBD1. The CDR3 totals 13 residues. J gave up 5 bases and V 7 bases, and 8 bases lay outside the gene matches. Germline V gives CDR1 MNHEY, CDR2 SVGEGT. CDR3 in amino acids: CASIQRGTDEQYF. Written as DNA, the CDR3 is TGTGCCAGCATCCAACGAGGGACAGACGAGCAGTACTTC.

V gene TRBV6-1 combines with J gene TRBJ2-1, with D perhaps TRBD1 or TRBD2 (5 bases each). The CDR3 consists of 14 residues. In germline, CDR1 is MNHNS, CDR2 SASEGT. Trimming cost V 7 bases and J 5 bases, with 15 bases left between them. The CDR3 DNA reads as TGTGCCAGCACGACGTGGGACGGGAACAATGAGCAGTTCTTC. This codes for CASTTWDGNNEQFF.

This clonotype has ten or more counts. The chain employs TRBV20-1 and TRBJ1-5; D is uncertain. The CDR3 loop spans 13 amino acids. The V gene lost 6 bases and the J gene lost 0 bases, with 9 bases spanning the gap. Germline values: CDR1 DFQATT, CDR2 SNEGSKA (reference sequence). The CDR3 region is CSAEWNSNQPQHF. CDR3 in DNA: TGCAGTGCCGAGTGGAATAGCAATCAGCCCCAGCATTTT.

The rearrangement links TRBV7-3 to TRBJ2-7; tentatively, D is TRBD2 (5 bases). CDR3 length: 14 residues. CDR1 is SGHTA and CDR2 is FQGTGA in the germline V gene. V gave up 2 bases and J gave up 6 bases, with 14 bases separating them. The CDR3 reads CASSLDGSAREQYF. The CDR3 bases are TGTGCCAGCAGCTTAGACGGTAGCGCTCGCGAGCAGTACTTC.

For the CDR3, the DNA is TGTGCCAGCCGAGGGGTCGGGACTAAGCAGTTCTTC. Its translation: CASRGVGTKQFF. This chain uses TRBV27 with TRBJ2-1, with 7 nucleotides matching TRBD2. After removal of 8 bases from V and 11 bases from J, the junction contained 9 bases not matched to a gene. The CDR3 covers 12 residues. Germline V CDR1 and CDR2: MNHEY, SMNVEV (reference sequence).

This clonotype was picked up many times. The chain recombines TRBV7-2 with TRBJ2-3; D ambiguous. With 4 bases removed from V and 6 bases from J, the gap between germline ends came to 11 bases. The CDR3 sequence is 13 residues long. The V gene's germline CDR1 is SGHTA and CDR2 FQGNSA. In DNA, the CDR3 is TGTGCCAGCAGCTCGGATGGGGTGGATACGCAGTATTTT. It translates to CASSSDGVDTQYF.

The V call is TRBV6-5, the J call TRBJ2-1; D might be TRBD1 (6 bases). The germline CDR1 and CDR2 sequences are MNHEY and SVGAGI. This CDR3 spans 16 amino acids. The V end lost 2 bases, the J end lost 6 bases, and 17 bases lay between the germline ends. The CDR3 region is CASSYGHRAVGNEQFF. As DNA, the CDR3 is TGTGCCAGCAGTTACGGCCACAGGGCCGTGGGCAATGAGCAGTTCTTC.

DNA for the CDR3: TGTGCCAGCAGTTACATGGGGGGTTCAGGAGATACGCAGTATTTT. Translation gives CASSYMGGSGDTQYF. The chain joins TRBV6-2 or TRBV6-3 to TRBJ2-3; D is perhaps TRBD2 (6 bases). Looked up from germline, CDR1 is MNHEY and CDR2 is SVGEGT. The CDR3 extends over 15 amino acids. Deletions cut 2 bases from V and 5 bases from J, with 14 bases between.

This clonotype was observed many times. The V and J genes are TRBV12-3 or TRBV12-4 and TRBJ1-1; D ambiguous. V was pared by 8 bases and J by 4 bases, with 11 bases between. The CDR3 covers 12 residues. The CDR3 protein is CASQTGGTEAFF. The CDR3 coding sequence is TGTGCCAGCCAGACCGGAGGCACTGAAGCTTTCTTT.

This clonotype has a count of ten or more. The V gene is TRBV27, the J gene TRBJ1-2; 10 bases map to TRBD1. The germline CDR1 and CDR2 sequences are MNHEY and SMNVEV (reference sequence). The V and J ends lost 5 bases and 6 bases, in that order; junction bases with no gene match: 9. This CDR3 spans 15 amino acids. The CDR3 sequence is CASSRRQGARDGYTF. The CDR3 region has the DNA TGTGCCAGCAGTCGCAGACAGGGGGCAAGGGATGGCTACACCTTC.

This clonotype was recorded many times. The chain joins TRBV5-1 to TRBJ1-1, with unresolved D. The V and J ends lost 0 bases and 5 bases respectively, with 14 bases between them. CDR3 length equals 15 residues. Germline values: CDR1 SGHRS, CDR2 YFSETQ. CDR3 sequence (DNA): TGCGCCAGCAGCTTGGCCTGGCGTGAGGGTACTGAAGCTTTCTTT. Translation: CASSLAWREGTEAFF.

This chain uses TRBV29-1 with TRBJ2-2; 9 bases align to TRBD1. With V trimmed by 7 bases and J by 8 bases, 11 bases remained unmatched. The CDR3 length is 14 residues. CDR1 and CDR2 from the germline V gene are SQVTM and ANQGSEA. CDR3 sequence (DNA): TGCAGCGCCGACTCACAGGGGGCACCGGGGGAGCTGTTTTTT. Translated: CSADSQGAPGELFF.

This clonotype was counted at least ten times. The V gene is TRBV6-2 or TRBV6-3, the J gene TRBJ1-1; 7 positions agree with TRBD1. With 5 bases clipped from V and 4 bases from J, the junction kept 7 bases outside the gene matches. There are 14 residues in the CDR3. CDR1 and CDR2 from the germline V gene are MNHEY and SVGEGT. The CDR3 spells CASSGTALRTEAFF. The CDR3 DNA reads TGTGCCAGCAGTGGGACAGCTTTGCGCACTGAAGCTTTCTTT.

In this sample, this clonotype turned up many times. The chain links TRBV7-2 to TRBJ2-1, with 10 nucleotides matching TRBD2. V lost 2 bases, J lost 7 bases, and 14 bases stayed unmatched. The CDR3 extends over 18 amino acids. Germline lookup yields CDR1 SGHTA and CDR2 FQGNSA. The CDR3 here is CASSLNSGAGLANNEQFF. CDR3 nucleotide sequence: TGTGCCAGCAGCTTAAACTCTGGTGCGGGACTAGCGAATAATGAGCAGTTCTTC. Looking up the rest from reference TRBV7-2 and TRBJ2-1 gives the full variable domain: GAGVSQSPSNKVTEKGKDVELRCDPISGHTALYWYRQSLGQGLEFLIYFQGNSAPDKSGLPSDRFSAERTGGSVSTLTIQRTQQEDSAVYLCASSLNSGAGLANNEQFFGPGTRLTVL.

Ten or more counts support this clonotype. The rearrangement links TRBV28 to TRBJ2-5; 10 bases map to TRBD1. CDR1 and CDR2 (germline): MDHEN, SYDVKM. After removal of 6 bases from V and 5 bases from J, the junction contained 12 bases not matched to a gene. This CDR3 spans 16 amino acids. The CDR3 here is CASSFVGTGEDETQYF. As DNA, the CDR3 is TGTGCCAGCAGCTTCGTCGGGACAGGGGAAGATGAGACCCAGTACTTC.

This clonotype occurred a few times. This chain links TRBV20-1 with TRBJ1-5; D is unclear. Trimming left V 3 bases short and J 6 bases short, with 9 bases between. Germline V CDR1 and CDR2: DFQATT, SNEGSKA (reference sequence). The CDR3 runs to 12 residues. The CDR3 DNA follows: TGCAGTGCTAGGCAAGGGAGTCAGCCCCAGCATTTT. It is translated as CSARQGSQPQHF.

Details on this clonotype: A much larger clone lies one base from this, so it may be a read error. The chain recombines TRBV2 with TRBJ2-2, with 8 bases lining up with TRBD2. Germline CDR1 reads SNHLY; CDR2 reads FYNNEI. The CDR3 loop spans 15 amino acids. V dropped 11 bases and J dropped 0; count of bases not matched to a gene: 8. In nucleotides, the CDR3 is TGTGCCCACCGAAGAGCGGGGGCGAACACCGGGGAGCTGTTTTTT. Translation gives CAHRRAGANTGELFF.

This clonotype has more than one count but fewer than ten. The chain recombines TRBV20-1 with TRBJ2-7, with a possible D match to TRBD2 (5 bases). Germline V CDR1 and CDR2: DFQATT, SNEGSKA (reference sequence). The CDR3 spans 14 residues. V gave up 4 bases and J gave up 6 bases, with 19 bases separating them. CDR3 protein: CSANRVRLYPEQYF. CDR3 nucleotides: TGCAGTGCTAACCGGGTCAGACTATATCCCGAGCAGTACTTC.

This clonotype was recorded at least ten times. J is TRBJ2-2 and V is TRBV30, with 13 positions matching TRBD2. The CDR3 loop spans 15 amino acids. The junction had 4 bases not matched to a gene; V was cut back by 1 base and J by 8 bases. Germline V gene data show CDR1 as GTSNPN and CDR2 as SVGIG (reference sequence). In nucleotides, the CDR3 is TGTGCCTGGAGTGGGGGACTAGCGGGACAAGGGGAGCTGTTTTTT. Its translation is CAWSGGLAGQGELFF.

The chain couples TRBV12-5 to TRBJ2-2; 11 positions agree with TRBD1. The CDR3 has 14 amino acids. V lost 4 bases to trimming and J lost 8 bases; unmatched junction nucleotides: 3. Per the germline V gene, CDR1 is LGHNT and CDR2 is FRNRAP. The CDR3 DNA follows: TGTGCTAGTGGTTGGGGACAGGGGGTAGGGGAGCTGTTTTTT. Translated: CASGWGQGVGELFF.

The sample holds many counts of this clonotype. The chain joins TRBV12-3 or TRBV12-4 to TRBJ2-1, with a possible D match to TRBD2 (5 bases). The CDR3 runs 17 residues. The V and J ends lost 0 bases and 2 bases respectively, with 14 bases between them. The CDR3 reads CASSLARVGATYNEQFF. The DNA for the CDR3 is TGTGCCAGCAGTTTAGCCCGGGTGGGAGCCACCTACAATGAGCAGTTCTTC.

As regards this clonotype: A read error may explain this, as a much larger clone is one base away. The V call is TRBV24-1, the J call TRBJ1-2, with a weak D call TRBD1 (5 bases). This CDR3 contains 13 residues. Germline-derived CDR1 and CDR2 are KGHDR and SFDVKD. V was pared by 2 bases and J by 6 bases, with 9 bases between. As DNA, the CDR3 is TGTGCCACCAGTGATTCGTGGGACCATGGCTACACCTTC. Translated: CATSDSWDHGYTF.

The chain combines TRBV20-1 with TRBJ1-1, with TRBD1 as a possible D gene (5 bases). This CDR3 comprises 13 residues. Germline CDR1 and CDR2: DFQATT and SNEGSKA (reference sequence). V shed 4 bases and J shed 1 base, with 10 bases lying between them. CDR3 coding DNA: TGCAGTGCTACAGGGTTTACGAACACTGAAGCTTTCTTT. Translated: CSATGFTNTEAFF.

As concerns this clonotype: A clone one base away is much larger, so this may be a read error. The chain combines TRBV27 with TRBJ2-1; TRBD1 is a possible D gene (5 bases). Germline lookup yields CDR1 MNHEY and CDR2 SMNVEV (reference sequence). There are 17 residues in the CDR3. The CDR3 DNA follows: TGTGCCAGCAGTTTGGGTAGGGGCCCCCTATCCTACAATGGGCAGTTCTTC. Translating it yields CASSLGRGPLSYNGQFF.

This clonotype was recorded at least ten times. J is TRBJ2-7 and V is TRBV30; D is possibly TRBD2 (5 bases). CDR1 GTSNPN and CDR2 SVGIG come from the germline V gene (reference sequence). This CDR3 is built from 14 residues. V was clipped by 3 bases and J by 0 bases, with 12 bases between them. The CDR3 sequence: CAWRVAFPSYEQYF. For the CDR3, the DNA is TGTGCCTGGAGGGTAGCGTTCCCCTCCTACGAGCAGTACTTC.

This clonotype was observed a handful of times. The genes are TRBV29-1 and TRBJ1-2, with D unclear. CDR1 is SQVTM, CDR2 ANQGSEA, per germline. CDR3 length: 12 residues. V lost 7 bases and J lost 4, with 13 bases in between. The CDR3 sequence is CSESVLSYGYTF. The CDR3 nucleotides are TGCAGCGAATCGGTTCTCAGCTATGGCTACACCTTC.

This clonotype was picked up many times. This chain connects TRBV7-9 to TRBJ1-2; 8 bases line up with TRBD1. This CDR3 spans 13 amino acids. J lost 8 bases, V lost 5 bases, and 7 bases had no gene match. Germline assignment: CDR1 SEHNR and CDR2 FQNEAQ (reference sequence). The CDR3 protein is CASSPQGAHGYTF. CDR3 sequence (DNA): TGTGCCAGCAGCCCCCAGGGGGCTCACGGCTACACCTTC. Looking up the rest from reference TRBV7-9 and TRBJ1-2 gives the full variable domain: DTGVSQNPRHKITKRGQNVTFRCDPISEHNRLYWYRQTLGQGPEFLTYFQNEAQLEKSRLLSDRFSAERPKGSFSTLEIQRTEQGDSAMYLCASSPQGAHGYTFGSGTRLTVV.

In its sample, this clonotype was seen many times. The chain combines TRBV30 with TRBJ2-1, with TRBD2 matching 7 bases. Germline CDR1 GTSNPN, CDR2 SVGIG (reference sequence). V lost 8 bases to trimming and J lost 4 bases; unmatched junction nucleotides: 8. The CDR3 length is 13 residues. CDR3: CARGGGLYNEQFF. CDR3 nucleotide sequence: TGTGCCCGCGGGGGAGGCCTTTACAATGAGCAGTTCTTC. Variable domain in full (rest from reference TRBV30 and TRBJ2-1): SQTIHQWPATLVQPVGSPLSLECTVEGTSNPNLYWYRQAAGRGLQLLFYSVGIGQISSEVPQNLSASRPQDRQFILSSKKLLLSDSGFYLCARGGGLYNEQFFGPGTRLTVL.